The present T cell receptor beta chain was sequenced within a study of T cell responses to AZD1222 COVID-19 vaccine. This CDR3 spans 14 amino acids. Per the germline V gene, CDR1 is SGHTA and CDR2 is FQGNSA. The V gene lost 1 base and the J gene lost 4 bases, with 10 bases spanning the gap. A word on this clone: Its cognate antigen is unknown.

Study conclusions and caveats: Reportedly, nearly half the spike-specific TCRs target unmutated variant regions. Scientists sampled the repertoires only once the peak T cell response had passed. The donor group comprised mostly white British people and more females; the analysis possibly underestimated clonal diversity. Recipients of AZD1222 seropositive at baseline numbered only 6 or 7.

Measured with immunoSEQ multiplex PCR; TCRdb has only the in-frame clones, and not every one. The table records approximately 270,000 clones, 94% of them present only once. The source was peripheral blood, collected 28 days after the second AZD1222 dose. This sequence joins TRBV7-2 and TRBJ2-5; the D is unclear. This TCR derives from an adult who received the AZD1222 COVID-19 vaccine. CDR3 in amino acids: CASSLGSGGETQYF. In DNA, the CDR3 is TGTGCCAGCAGCTTAGGCTCAGGTGGAGAGACCCAGTACTTC.